This is a list of T cell receptor beta chains from one sample in a study of T cells in Graves' hyperthyroidism and ophthalmopathy. Each CDR3 protein is one row after TCRdb ran MiXCR on the multiplex PCR reads. The sample includes approximately 400,000 distinct CDR3 sequences, 25% seen only once; the top ten take more than 60%. Source material: blood. The receptors stem from a man aged 45-65 years with Graves' hyperthyroidism. CDR3s include the opening cysteine and the closing phenylalanine or tryptophan. D genes are given only for firm matches. The size field is filled for only some rows; it gives once, few, many or a size class.

cdr3_length	d_call	v_call	j_call	clone_size	cdr3_aa	cdr3_nt
18	NA	TRBV20-1	TRBJ2-1	few	CSARDMASEGWIRNEQFF	TGCAGTGCTAGAGATATGGCTAGCGAAGGGTGGATACGGAATGAGCAGTTCTTC
15	TRBD2	TRBV20-1	TRBJ2-7	many	CSARDPREGSYEQYF	TGCAGTGCTAGAGATCCGCGGGAGGGCTCCTACGAGCAGTACTTC
15	TRBD1	TRBV20-1	TRBJ1-5	few	CSAGPGTGANQPQHF	TGCAGTGCTGGACCCGGGACAGGGGCCAATCAGCCCCAGCATTTT
16	NA	TRBV7-6	TRBJ1-3	NA	CASSPAPSVSGNTIYF	TGTGCCAGCAGCCCTGCCCCCAGTGTTTCTGGAAACACCATATATTTT
14	NA	TRBV5-1	TRBJ2-3	NA	CASSSITSTDTQYF	TGCGCCAGCAGCTCAATAACTAGCACAGATACGCAGTATTTT
12	NA	TRBV7-9	TRBJ1-1	few	CASSSRNDEAFF	TGTGCCAGCAGCTCCCGGAACGATGAAGCTTTCTTT
17	TRBD1	TRBV20-1	TRBJ1-5	NA	CSASDASGTGGNQPQHF	TGCAGTGCTAGTGATGCTTCCGGGACAGGCGGCAATCAGCCCCAGCATTTT
15	NA	TRBV2	TRBJ2-2	many	CASSEALRGSGELFF	TGTGCCAGCAGTGAAGCGCTTCGGGGATCCGGGGAGCTGTTTTTT
16	TRBD1	TRBV20-1	TRBJ1-4	NA	CSARETGATPNEKLFF	TGCAGTGCTAGAGAGACAGGGGCCACCCCTAATGAAAAACTGTTTTTT
14	NA	TRBV12-3/TRBV12-4	TRBJ2-1	many	CASSLGQGANEQFF	TGTGCCAGCAGTTTGGGGCAGGGTGCGAATGAGCAGTTCTTC
14	NA	TRBV2	TRBJ1-3	few	CASSEWSSGNTIYF	TGTGCCAGCAGTGAATGGAGCTCTGGAAACACCATATATTTT
17	NA	TRBV2	TRBJ2-6	once	CASFNSLLISGANVLTF	TGTGCCAGTTTTAATAGCCTACTCATCTCTGGGGCCAACGTCCTGACTTTC
14	NA	TRBV30	TRBJ2-1	many	CACLRGQSYNEQFF	TGTGCCTGCTTACGGGGGCAGTCCTACAATGAGCAGTTCTTC
14	NA	TRBV11-3	TRBJ2-5	NA	CASSLRGNTETQYF	TGTGCCAGCAGCTTGAGAGGGAATACAGAGACCCAGTACTTC
15	TRBD2	TRBV19	TRBJ2-7	NA	CASSWGLADAYEQYF	TGTGCCAGTAGCTGGGGACTAGCGGACGCCTACGAGCAGTACTTC
15	NA	TRBV15	TRBJ1-4	NA	CATSRDLTIGEKLFF	TGTGCCACCAGCAGAGATCTCACCATCGGTGAAAAACTGTTTTTT
13	NA	TRBV5-5	TRBJ2-1	NA	CASSFIMGSEQFF	TGTGCCAGCAGCTTTATTATGGGCAGTGAGCAGTTCTTC
15	TRBD1	TRBV9	TRBJ2-7	NA	CASSVGQGATYEQYF	TGTGCCAGCAGCGTAGGACAGGGGGCGACCTACGAGCAGTACTTC
16	TRBD2	TRBV2	TRBJ2-3	NA	CASSEELAGGTDTQYF	TGTGCCAGCAGTGAAGAGCTAGCGGGAGGCACAGATACGCAGTATTTT
18	NA	TRBV29-1	TRBJ2-1	NA	CSVAGTSLPGDTNNEQFF	TGCAGCGTCGCCGGGACCTCTCTCCCGGGGGATACTAACAATGAGCAGTTCTTC
11	NA	TRBV28	TRBJ1-1	few	CASSLTGGAFF	TGTGCCAGCAGTTTAACAGGAGGGGCTTTCTTT
20	TRBD2	TRBV12-3/TRBV12-4	TRBJ2-4	few	CASSLRTSGRVRLAKNIQYF	TGTGCCAGCAGTTTAAGGACTAGCGGGAGGGTTCGACTAGCCAAAAACATTCAGTACTTC
14	NA	TRBV2	TRBJ1-5	many	CASTRTTSNQPQHF	TGTGCCAGCACCCGGACCACTAGCAATCAGCCCCAGCATTTT
16	TRBD2	TRBV3-1	TRBJ2-3	many	CASSQVGGRGTDTQYF	TGTGCCAGCAGCCAAGTTGGCGGGAGAGGGACAGATACGCAGTATTTT
16	TRBD2	TRBV7-2	TRBJ2-1	NA	CASRGLAGLYYNEQFF	TGTGCCAGCAGAGGACTAGCGGGGCTTTACTACAATGAGCAGTTCTTC
17	TRBD2	TRBV20-1	TRBJ2-7	few	CSARSSSGRPVWYEQYF	TGCAGTGCTAGGTCTTCTAGCGGGAGACCGGTTTGGTACGAGCAGTACTTC
16	TRBD2	TRBV7-9	TRBJ2-3	many	CASSLGLAKDTDTQYF	TGTGCCAGCAGCTTGGGACTAGCGAAAGACACAGATACGCAGTATTTT
15	NA	TRBV20-1	TRBJ1-2	NA	CSARGGNPGTYGYTF	TGCAGTGCTAGAGGAGGGAACCCCGGGACCTATGGCTACACCTTC
15	NA	TRBV5-5	TRBJ2-7	once	CASSSMGPAGDEQYF	TGTGCCAGCAGCTCAATGGGACCGGCCGGCGACGAGCAGTACTTC
13	NA	TRBV28	TRBJ1-2	NA	CASSLSGSYGYTF	TGTGCCAGCAGTTTATCCGGGTCTTATGGCTACACCTTC
13	NA	TRBV20-1	TRBJ2-2	few	CSAHPGNTGELFF	TGCAGTGCACACCCGGGGAACACCGGGGAGCTGTTTTTT
14	TRBD2	TRBV2	TRBJ2-1	many	CASRGLAGPNEQFF	TGTGCCAGCAGGGGACTAGCGGGACCCAATGAGCAGTTCTTC
13	NA	TRBV7-6	TRBJ2-1	few	CASSSRDTNEQFF	TGTGCCAGCAGCTCCCGGGACACCAATGAGCAGTTCTTC
17	TRBD2	TRBV7-2	TRBJ2-5	few	CASSLIRGGRAGETQYF	TGTGCCAGCAGCCTCATTAGGGGCGGGAGGGCCGGGGAGACCCAGTACTTC
14	TRBD2	TRBV6-5	TRBJ2-2	NA	CASSSSGTSGELFF	TGTGCCAGCAGTTCTAGCGGAACATCCGGGGAGCTGTTTTTT